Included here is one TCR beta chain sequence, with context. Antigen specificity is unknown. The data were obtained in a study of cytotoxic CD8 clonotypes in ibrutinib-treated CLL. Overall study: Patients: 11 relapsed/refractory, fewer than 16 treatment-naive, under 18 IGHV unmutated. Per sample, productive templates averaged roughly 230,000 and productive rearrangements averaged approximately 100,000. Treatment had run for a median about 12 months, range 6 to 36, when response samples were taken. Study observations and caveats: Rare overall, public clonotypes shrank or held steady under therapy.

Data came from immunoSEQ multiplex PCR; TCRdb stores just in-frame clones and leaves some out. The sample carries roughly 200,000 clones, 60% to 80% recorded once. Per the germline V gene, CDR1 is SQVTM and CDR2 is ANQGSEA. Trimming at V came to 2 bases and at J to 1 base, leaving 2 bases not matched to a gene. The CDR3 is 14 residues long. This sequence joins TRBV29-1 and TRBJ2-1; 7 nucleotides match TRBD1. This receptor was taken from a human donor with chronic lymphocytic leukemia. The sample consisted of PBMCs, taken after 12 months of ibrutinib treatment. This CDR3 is CSVERDSSYNEQFF. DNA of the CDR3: TGCAGCGTTGAAAGGGACAGTTCCTACAATGAGCAGTTCTTC.